This TCR beta chain is drawn from a study of blood T cell repertoires in COVID-19. Study-wide background: Sites across the United States, Italy and Spain contributed samples from acute and convalescent COVID-19. The analysed material was cDNA or gDNA that came from T cells, B-cell-depleted T cells, or PBMCs.

Germline V gene lookup returns CDR1 KGHDR and CDR2 SFDVKD. This CDR3 has 13 amino acids. Details on this clone: One end of the junction is discordant with germline, which a read error may explain.

TCRdb's table, derived via immunoSEQ multiplex PCR, lists solely in-frame clones and lacks some. Of 95,000 to 150,000 clones in the sample, about 89% were seen once. This receptor was taken from a woman in her sixties or seventies with acute or convalescent COVID-19. This chain connects TRBV24-1 to TRBJ2-7, with TRBD2 matching 7 bases. Sample: peripheral blood. CDR3 amino acids: CATSGGGIDEQYF. The CDR3 DNA follows: TGTGCCACGAGTGGGGGGGGGATTGACGAGCAGTACTTC.